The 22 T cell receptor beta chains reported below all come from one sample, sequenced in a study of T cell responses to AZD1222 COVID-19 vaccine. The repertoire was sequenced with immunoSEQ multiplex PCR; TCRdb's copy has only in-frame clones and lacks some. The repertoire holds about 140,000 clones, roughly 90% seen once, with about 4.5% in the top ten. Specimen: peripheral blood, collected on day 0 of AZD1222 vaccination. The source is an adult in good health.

CDR3 in amino acids: CASSEVAQTGELFF. For the CDR3, the DNA is TGTGCCAGCAGTGAGGTAGCCCAGACCGGGGAGCTGTTTTTT. The chain joins TRBV6-4 to TRBJ2-2; D ambiguous. The germline V gene encodes CDR1 MRHNA and CDR2 SNTAGT. This CDR3 spans 14 amino acids. Trimming left V 3 bases short and J 5 bases short, with 10 bases between.

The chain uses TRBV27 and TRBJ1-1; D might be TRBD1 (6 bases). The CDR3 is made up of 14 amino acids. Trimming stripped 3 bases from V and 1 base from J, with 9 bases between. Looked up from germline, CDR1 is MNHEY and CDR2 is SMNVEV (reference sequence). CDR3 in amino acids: CASSFGGGNTEAFF. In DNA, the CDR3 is TGTGCCAGCAGTTTTGGGGGCGGGAACACTGAAGCTTTCTTT.

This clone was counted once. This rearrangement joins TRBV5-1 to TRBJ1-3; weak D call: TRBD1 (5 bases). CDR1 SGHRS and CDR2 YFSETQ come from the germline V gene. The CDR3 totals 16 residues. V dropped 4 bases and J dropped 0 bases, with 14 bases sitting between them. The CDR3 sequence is CASSGGLPGSGNTIYF. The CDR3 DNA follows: TGCGCCAGCAGCGGGGGACTTCCAGGCTCTGGAAACACCATATATTTT.

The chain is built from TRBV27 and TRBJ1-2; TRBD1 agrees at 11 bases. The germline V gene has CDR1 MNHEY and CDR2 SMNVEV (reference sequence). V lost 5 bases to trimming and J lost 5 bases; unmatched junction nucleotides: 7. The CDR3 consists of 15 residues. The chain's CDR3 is CASSPRTGGAYGYTF. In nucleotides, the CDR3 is TGTGCCAGCAGTCCTCGGACAGGGGGCGCGTATGGCTACACCTTC.

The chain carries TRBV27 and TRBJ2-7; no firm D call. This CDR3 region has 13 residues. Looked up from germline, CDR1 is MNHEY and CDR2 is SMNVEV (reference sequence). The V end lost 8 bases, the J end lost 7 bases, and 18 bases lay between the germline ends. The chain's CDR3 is CASSSSPGREQYF. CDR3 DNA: TGTGCCAGCTCCTCCTCCCCTGGGCGGGAGCAGTACTTC.

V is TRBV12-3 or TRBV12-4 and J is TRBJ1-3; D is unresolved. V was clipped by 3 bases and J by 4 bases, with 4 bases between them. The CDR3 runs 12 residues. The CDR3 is CASSLFGNTIYF. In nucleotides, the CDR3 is TGTGCCAGCAGTTTGTTCGGAAACACCATATATTTT.

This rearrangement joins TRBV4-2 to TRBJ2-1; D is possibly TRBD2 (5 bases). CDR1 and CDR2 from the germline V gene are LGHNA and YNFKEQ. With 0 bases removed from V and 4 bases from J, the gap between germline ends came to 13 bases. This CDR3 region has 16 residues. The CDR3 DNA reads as TGTGCCAGCAGCCAAGATCTGGGTGGCGGGTACAATGAGCAGTTCTTC. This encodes CASSQDLGGGYNEQFF.

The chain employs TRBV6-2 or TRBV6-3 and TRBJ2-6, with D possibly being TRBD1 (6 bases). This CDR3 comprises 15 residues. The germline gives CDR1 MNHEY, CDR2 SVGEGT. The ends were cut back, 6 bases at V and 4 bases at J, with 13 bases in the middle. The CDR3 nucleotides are TGTGCCAGCAGCCCTCCAGGGGACGGGGCCAACGTCCTGACTTTC. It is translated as CASSPPGDGANVLTF.

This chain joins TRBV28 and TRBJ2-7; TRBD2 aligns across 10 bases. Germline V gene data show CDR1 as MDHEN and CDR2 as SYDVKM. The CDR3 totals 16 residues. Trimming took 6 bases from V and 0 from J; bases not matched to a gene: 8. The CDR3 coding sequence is TGTGCCAGCAGCTTCATAGCGGGAGGAACCTCCTACGAGCAGTACTTC. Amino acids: CASSFIAGGTSYEQYF.

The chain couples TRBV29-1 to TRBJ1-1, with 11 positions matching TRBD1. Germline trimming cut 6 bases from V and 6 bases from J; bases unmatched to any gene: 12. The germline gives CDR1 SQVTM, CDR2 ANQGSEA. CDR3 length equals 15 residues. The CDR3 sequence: CSVRTGGATFPEAFF. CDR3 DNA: TGCAGCGTCCGGACAGGGGGCGCTACGTTTCCTGAAGCTTTCTTT. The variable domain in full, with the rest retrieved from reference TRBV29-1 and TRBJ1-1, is SAVISQKPSRDICQRGTSLTIQCQVDSQVTMMFWYRQQPGQSLTLIATANQGSEATYESGFVIDKFPISRPNLTFSTLTVSNMSPEDSSIYLCSVRTGGATFPEAFFGQGTRLTVV.

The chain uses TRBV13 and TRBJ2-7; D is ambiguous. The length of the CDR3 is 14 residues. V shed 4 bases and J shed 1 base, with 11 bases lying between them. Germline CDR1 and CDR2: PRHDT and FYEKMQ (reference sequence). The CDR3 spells CASSWADKSYEQYF. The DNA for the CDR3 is TGTGCCAGCAGCTGGGCCGACAAGTCCTACGAGCAGTACTTC.

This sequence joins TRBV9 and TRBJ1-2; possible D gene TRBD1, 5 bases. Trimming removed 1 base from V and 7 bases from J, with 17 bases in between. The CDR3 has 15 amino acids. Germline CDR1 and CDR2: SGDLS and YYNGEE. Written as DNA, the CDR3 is TGTGCCAGCAGCGTATCCGGGAGGGGAGAGGGTGGCTACACCTTC. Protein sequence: CASSVSGRGEGGYTF.

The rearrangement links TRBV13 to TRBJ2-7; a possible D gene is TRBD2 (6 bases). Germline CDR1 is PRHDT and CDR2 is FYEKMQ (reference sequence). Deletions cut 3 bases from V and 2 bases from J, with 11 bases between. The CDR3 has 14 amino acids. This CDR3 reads CASSFGTEAYEQYF. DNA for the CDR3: TGTGCCAGCAGCTTCGGGACTGAAGCCTACGAGCAGTACTTC.

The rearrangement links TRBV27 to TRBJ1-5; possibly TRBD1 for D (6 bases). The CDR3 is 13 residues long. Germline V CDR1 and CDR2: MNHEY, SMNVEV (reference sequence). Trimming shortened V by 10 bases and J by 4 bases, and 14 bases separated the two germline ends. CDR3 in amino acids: CATADSLNQPQHF. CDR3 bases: TGTGCCACTGCGGACAGCTTGAATCAGCCCCAGCATTTT.

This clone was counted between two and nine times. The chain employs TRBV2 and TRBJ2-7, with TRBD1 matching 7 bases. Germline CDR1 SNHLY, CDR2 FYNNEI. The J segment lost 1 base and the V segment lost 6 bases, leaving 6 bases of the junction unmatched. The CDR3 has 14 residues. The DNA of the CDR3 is TGTGCCAGCAGCCAGGGACAGCTATCCTACGAGCAGTACTTC. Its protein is CASSQGQLSYEQYF.

For the CDR3, the DNA is TGTGCCAGCAGTCGGACAGGATTATACCAAGAGACCCAGTACTTC. It translates to CASSRTGLYQETQYF. The chain carries TRBV6-2 or TRBV6-3 and TRBJ2-5, with 7 nucleotides matching TRBD1. This CDR3 contains 15 residues. From germline, CDR1 is MNHEY and CDR2 SVGEGT. Losses at the gene ends were 5 bases for V and 0 bases for J; bases not matched to a gene: 6.

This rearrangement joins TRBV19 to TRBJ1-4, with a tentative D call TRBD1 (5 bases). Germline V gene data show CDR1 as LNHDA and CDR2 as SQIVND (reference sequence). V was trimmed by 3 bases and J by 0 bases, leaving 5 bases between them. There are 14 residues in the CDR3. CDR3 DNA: TGTGCCAGTAGTATCAGGGCAACTAATGAAAAACTGTTTTTT. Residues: CASSIRATNEKLFF.

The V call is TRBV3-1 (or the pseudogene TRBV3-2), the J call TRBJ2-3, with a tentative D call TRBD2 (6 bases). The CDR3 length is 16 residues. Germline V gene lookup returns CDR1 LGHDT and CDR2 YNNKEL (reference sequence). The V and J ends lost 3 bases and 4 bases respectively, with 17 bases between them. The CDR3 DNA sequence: TGTGCCAGCAGCCAGTGGGGGTCTAGCGTATCAGATACGCAGTATTTT. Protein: CASSQWGSSVSDTQYF.

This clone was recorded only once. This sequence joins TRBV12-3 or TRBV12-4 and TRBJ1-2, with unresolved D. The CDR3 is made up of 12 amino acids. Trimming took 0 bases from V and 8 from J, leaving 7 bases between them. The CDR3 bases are TGTGCCAGCAGTTTAGCGGGCGGGGGCTACACCTTC. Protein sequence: CASSLAGGGYTF.

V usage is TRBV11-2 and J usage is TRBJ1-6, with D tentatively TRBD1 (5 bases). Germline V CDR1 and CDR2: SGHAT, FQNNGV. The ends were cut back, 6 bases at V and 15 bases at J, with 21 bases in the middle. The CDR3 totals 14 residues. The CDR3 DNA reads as TGTGCCAGCAGGTACGGGGGAAGGGACCACGTCCTCCACTTT. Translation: CASRYGGRDHVLHF.

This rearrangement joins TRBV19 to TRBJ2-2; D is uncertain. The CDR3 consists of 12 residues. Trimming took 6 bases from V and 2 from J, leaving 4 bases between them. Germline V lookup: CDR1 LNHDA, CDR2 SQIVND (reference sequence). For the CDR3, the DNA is TGTGCCAGTAGAAGAAACACCGGGGAGCTGTTTTTT. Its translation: CASRRNTGELFF. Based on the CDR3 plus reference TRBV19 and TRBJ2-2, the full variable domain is DGGITQSPKYLFRKEGQNVTLSCEQNLNHDAMYWYRQDPGQGLRLIYYSQIVNDFQKGDIAEGYSVSREKKESFPLTVTSAQKNPTAFYLCASRRNTGELFFGEGSRLTVL.

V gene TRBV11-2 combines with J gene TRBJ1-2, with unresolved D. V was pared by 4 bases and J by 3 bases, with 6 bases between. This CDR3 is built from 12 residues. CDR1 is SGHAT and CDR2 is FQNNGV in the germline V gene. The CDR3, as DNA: TGTGCCAGCAGCTCGGGATACTATGGCTACACCTTC. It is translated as CASSSGYYGYTF.